Listed here are 27 T cell receptor beta chains from one sample, sequenced in a study of shared clonotypes between healthy human individuals. Profiled with immunoSEQ multiplex PCR; TCRdb holds only in-frame clones, not every one. The top ten clones hold more than 0.3% of a sample with hundreds of thousands of clones, approximately 96% of them seen once. Sequencing was performed on memory CD8+ T cells sorted from blood. The subset was: CD45RO+ cells pooled with CCR7-negative TemRA cells. These receptors came from a young man in good health.

This chain links TRBV9 with TRBJ2-7; D may be TRBD2 (6 bases). The germline CDR1 and CDR2 sequences are SGDLS and YYNGEE. The CDR3 runs 15 residues. V was pared by 3 bases and J by 3 bases, with 16 bases between. The CDR3 protein is CASSAGFAGNYEQYF. In nucleotides, the CDR3 is TGTGCCAGCAGCGCCGGGTTTGCGGGAAACTACGAGCAGTACTTC.

V and J are TRBV28 and TRBJ2-1; TRBD2 matches at 8 bases. The germline V gene encodes CDR1 MDHEN and CDR2 SYDVKM. Germline trimming cut 6 bases from V and 5 bases from J; bases unmatched to any gene: 15. The CDR3 is made up of 17 amino acids. The chain's CDR3 is CASSPLPISGINNEQFF. CDR3 nucleotide sequence: TGTGCCAGCAGCCCACTACCCATTAGCGGGATAAACAATGAGCAGTTCTTC.

The chain joins TRBV4-2 to TRBJ2-1; the D gene is possibly TRBD2 (6 bases). This CDR3 is built from 15 residues. Deletions cut 8 bases from V and 8 bases from J, with 22 bases between. The germline CDR1 and CDR2 sequences are LGHNA and YNFKEQ. The CDR3 protein is CASHWGSGGVDEQFF. CDR3 nucleotide sequence: TGTGCCAGCCATTGGGGTAGCGGAGGGGTCGATGAGCAGTTCTTC.

This clone has more than one count but fewer than ten. At the DNA level, this CDR3 is encoded by other sequences in the same sample as well. The chain links TRBV18 to TRBJ2-2; no firm D call. Germline V gene data show CDR1 as KGHSH and CDR2 as LQKENI. Between the trimmed V and J ends, which lost 3 bases and 1 base, there was a span of 0 bases. CDR3 size: 12 residues. CDR3 region: CASSPNTGELFF. CDR3 DNA sequence: TGTGCCAGCTCACCGAACACCGGGGAGCTGTTTTTT.

CDR3: CASSFPPAETQYF. In DNA form, the CDR3 reads TGTGCCAGCAGCTTCCCGCCGGCAGAGACCCAGTACTTC. V is TRBV7-2 and J is TRBJ2-5; D unresolved. The germline CDR1 and CDR2 sequences are SGHTA and FQGNSA. V was shortened by 3 bases and J by 4 bases, with 9 bases between the two germline ends. The CDR3 is made up of 13 amino acids.

V gene TRBV7-9 combines with J gene TRBJ1-1; tentatively, D is TRBD1 (5 bases). V was shortened by 3 bases and J by 11 bases, with 28 bases between the two germline ends. CDR1 is SEHNR, CDR2 FQNEAQ, per germline (reference sequence). The CDR3 runs to 17 residues. CDR3 in DNA: TGTGCCAGCAGCTTGGACCCGATCGGGACGTGGCCAACGTGGGCTTTCTTT. It yields the protein CASSLDPIGTWPTWAFF.

This clone was detected once. The gene calls are TRBV29-1 and TRBJ2-1, with 9 bases identical to TRBD1. Germline CDR1 is SQVTM and CDR2 is ANQGSEA. The junction had 1 base not matched to a gene; V was cut back by 3 bases and J by 4 bases. The CDR3 length is 13 residues. CDR3 region: CSVDGTGYNEQFF. The CDR3 DNA reads as TGCAGCGTTGATGGGACAGGGTACAATGAGCAGTTCTTC.

The chain is built from TRBV4-2 and TRBJ2-1; no definite D call. The germline V gene has CDR1 LGHNA and CDR2 YNFKEQ. Between the trimmed V and J ends, which lost 1 base and 6 bases, there was a span of 10 bases. The CDR3 totals 14 residues. In DNA form, the CDR3 reads TGTGCCAGCAGCCAAGGATCCCCTGGCAATGAGCAGTTCTTC. Translated: CASSQGSPGNEQFF.

As concerns this clone: The same CDR3 also results from other DNA sequences found in this sample. CDR3 residues: CASRGTYEQYF. Here the CDR3 DNA reads TGTGCCAGCAGAGGTACCTACGAGCAGTACTTC. V is TRBV6-5 and J is TRBJ2-7; D is unresolved. With 6 bases removed from V and 2 bases from J, the gap between germline ends came to 5 bases. This CDR3 has 11 amino acids. The germline gives CDR1 MNHEY, CDR2 SVGAGI.

The chain recombines TRBV6-1 with TRBJ2-7, with a weak D call TRBD2 (5 bases). The CDR3 has 15 amino acids. V dropped 4 bases and J dropped 4 bases, with 17 bases sitting between them. Germline-derived CDR1 and CDR2 are MNHNS and SASEGT. Written as DNA, the CDR3 is TGTGCCAGCAGTGCCCGGGGTGGGCTCCCTTACGAGCAGTACTTC. Its translation: CASSARGGLPYEQYF.

The chain joins TRBV6-5 to TRBJ2-7, with 11 bases fitting TRBD1. This CDR3 contains 14 residues. Germline CDR1 reads MNHEY; CDR2 reads SVGAGI. With 6 bases clipped from V and 4 bases from J, the junction kept 5 bases outside the gene matches. The chain's CDR3 is CASSPGQGGYEQYF. The CDR3 DNA reads TGTGCCAGCAGCCCGGGACAGGGGGGGTACGAGCAGTACTTC.

This rearrangement joins TRBV6-1 to TRBJ2-1; TRBD2 matches at 10 bases. The CDR3 is made up of 20 amino acids. Trimming removed 0 bases from V and 0 bases from J; junction bases left unmatched: 11. Germline V gene sequence: CDR1 MNHNS, CDR2 SASEGT. CDR3 coding DNA: TGTGCCAGCAGTGAAGCAAAATGGGGGAGCGGGAGGGCCTCCTACAATGAGCAGTTCTTC. Protein sequence: CASSEAKWGSGRASYNEQFF.

The rearrangement uses TRBV6-5 and TRBJ2-7; 8 positions agree with TRBD2. Germline trimming cut 5 bases from V and 3 bases from J; bases unmatched to any gene: 9. Germline V gene data show CDR1 as MNHEY and CDR2 as SVGAGI. This CDR3 is built from 15 residues. The CDR3 sequence: CASSTGTSSFYEQYF. In nucleotides, the CDR3 is TGTGCCAGCAGTACCGGGACTAGTAGTTTCTACGAGCAGTACTTC.

The rearrangement links TRBV21-1 to TRBJ1-3; the D call TRBD1 from the table was never checked on the DNA. TRBV21-1 is annotated as a pseudogene. The CDR3 has 18 amino acids. The CDR3: CASSNQRGTDHSGNTIYF. The CDR3 DNA reads as TGTGCCAGCAGCAACCAAAGAGGGACAGACCACTCTGGAAACACCATATATTTT.

This clone appeared once. CDR3: CASSRSPLLAGEPPDTQYF. CDR3 nucleotide sequence: TGCGCCAGCAGCCGGAGCCCCTTACTAGCGGGAGAACCTCCCGATACGCAGTATTTT. V gene TRBV4-1 combines with J gene TRBJ2-3; TRBD2 matches 11 bases. This CDR3 has 19 residues. Germline values: CDR1 MGHRA, CDR2 YSYEKL. V was pared by 4 bases and J by 6 bases, with 18 bases of the junction left unmatched.

As concerns this clone: This same CDR3 is encoded by further DNA sequences in the sample. The rearrangement links TRBV5-1 to TRBJ1-4, with TRBD1 identical over 9 bases. The germline V gene has CDR1 SGHRS and CDR2 YFSETQ. V shed 0 bases and J 8 bases; nucleotides not matched to a gene: 5. The CDR3 sequence is 15 residues long. The CDR3, as DNA: TGCGCCAGCAGCTTGGCAGGGACAGGGCGCGAAAAACTGTTTTTT. This translates into CASSLAGTGREKLFF.

CDR3 nucleotide sequence: TGTGCCAGTAGTATACGACAGGGACTAGGCAATCAGCCCCAGCATTTT. Its translation: CASSIRQGLGNQPQHF. The chain joins TRBV19 to TRBJ1-5; 7 positions agree with TRBD1. Per germline, CDR1 LNHDA and CDR2 SQIVND (reference sequence). Germline trimming cut 2 bases from V and 2 bases from J; bases unmatched to any gene: 6. The CDR3 contains 16 residues.

CDR3 loop: CASSFFAGPSYEQYF. DNA for the CDR3: TGCGCCAGCAGCTTTTTCGCGGGCCCCTCCTACGAGCAGTACTTC. The rearrangement uses TRBV5-1 and TRBJ2-7, with D tentatively TRBD2 (5 bases). The ends were cut back, 2 bases at V and 0 bases at J, with 12 bases in the middle. Germline V gene lookup returns CDR1 SGHRS and CDR2 YFSETQ. There are 15 residues in the CDR3.

The V and J genes are TRBV6-5 and TRBJ2-3; TRBD2 might be the D (5 bases). The CDR3 covers 16 residues. The ends were cut back, 0 bases at V and 4 bases at J, with 14 bases in the middle. Germline assignment: CDR1 MNHEY and CDR2 SVGAGI. The CDR3, as DNA: TGTGCCAGCAGTTACTCCATTGGAGGTGGGCCAGATACGCAGTATTTT. As protein: CASSYSIGGGPDTQYF.

The chain uses TRBV28 and TRBJ1-2; the match to TRBD1 covers 8 bases. The J segment lost 1 base and the V segment lost 6 bases, leaving 7 bases of the junction unmatched. Per germline, CDR1 MDHEN and CDR2 SYDVKM. The CDR3 is made up of 15 amino acids. CDR3 region: CASSPMGQVNYGYTF. The CDR3 region has the DNA TGTGCCAGCAGCCCCATGGGACAGGTTAACTATGGCTACACCTTC.

This clone was observed once. The rearrangement joins TRBV5-1 to TRBJ2-5, with D perhaps given as TRBD1 or TRBD2 (5 bases each). This CDR3 is built from 12 residues. Germline assignment: CDR1 SGHRS and CDR2 YFSETQ. The V end was cut by 6 bases, the J end by 5 bases, with 11 bases between. The CDR3 bases are TGCGCCAGCATGGGGGATGTGGAGACCCAGTACTTC. Translating it yields CASMGDVETQYF.

This chain links TRBV7-8 with TRBJ1-2; 8 bases are a match to TRBD1. The CDR3 is 12 residues long. Per the germline V gene, CDR1 is SGHVS and CDR2 is FQNEAQ. V was pared by 6 bases and J by 6 bases, with 3 bases of the junction left unmatched. CDR3 in amino acids: CASSYRGDGYTF. CDR3 bases: TGTGCCAGCAGTTACAGGGGGGATGGCTACACCTTC.

The chain recombines TRBV12-5 with TRBJ2-1; weak D call: TRBD2 (9 bases). The length of the CDR3 is 21 residues. Germline values: CDR1 LGHNT, CDR2 FRNRAP. With 2 bases removed from V and 4 bases from J, the gap between germline ends came to 30 bases. The CDR3 region has the DNA TGTGCTAGTGGTTTGTCATACCCGACAGGGGAGGGCGGGAGGGTTTACAATGAGCAGTTCTTC. Protein product: CASGLSYPTGEGGRVYNEQFF.

The chain links TRBV15 to TRBJ1-3; no reliable D call. There are 12 residues in the CDR3. Germline V gives CDR1 LNHNV, CDR2 YYDKDF (reference sequence). Trimming pared 5 bases from V and 5 bases from J, leaving 7 bases between. CDR3 sequence (DNA): TGTGCCACCAGCTTGGAAAGAAACACCATATATTTT. Amino acid sequence: CATSLERNTIYF.

The chain is built from TRBV7-9 and TRBJ2-5; D might be TRBD2 (6 bases). The CDR3 consists of 14 residues. CDR1 SEHNR and CDR2 FQNEAQ come from the germline V gene (reference sequence). The V end lost 5 bases, the J end lost 5 bases, and 15 bases lay between the germline ends. Written as DNA, the CDR3 is TGTGCCAGCAGCACGGACTACGTAAGGGAGACCCAGTACTTC. This translates into CASSTDYVRETQYF.

The chain is built from TRBV20-1 and TRBJ2-1; D gene uncertain. Germline CDR1 and CDR2: DFQATT and SNEGSKA (reference sequence). V shed 3 bases and J shed 7 bases, with 7 bases lying between them. There are 11 residues in the CDR3. The CDR3 protein is CSASSANEQFF. CDR3 nucleotides: TGCAGTGCTAGTTCAGCGAATGAGCAGTTCTTC.

This chain joins TRBV5-1 and TRBJ2-1; 11 positions agree with TRBD2. With 4 bases clipped from V and 1 base from J, the junction kept 4 bases outside the gene matches. From germline, CDR1 is SGHRS and CDR2 YFSETQ. The CDR3 runs to 16 residues. CDR3 region: CASSGGTSGSYNEQFF. The CDR3 region has the DNA TGCGCCAGCAGCGGAGGGACTAGCGGATCCTACAATGAGCAGTTCTTC.